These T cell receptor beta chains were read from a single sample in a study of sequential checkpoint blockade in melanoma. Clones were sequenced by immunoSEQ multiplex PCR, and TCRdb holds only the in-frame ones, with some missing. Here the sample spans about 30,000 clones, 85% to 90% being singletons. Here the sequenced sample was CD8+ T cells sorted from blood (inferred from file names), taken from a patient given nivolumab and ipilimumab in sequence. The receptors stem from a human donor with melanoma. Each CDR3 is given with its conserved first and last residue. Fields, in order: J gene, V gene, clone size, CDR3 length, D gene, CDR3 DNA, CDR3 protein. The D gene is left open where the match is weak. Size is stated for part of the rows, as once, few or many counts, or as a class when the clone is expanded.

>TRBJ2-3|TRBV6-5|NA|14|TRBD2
TGTGCCAGCAGTGGAGCGGGAGTTGTAGATACGCAGTATTTT
CASSGAGVVDTQYF
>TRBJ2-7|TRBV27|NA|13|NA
TGTGCCAGCAGTTACGGTCCCCTCTACGAGCAGTACTTC
CASSYGPLYEQYF
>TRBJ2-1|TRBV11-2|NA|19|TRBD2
TGTGCCAGCAGCTTAGGCTTACTAGCGGGGTCCGTTTCCTACAATGAGCAGTTCTTC
CASSLGLLAGSVSYNEQFF
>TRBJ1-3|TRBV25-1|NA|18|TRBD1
TGTGCCAGCAGTGACCCCCCCGACAGGGCCCTCTCTGGAAACACCATATATTTT
CASSDPPDRALSGNTIYF
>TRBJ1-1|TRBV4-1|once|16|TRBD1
TGCGCCAGCAGCCAAGATCCGGCGGCAGGGGGCACTGAAGCTTTCTTT
CASSQDPAAGGTEAFF
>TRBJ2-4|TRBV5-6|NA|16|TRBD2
TGTGCCAGCAGCCGCGTCGGGACTAATGCCAAAAACATTCAGTACTTC
CASSRVGTNAKNIQYF
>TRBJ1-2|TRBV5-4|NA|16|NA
TGTGCCAGCAGCCCCACATCCGGACAGTCTAACTATGGCTACACCTTC
CASSPTSGQSNYGYTF
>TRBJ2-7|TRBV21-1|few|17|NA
TGTGCCAGCAGGGGGGTCGCTCCGGGACAGGGACTCTACGAGCAGTACTTC
CASRGVAPGQGLYEQYF
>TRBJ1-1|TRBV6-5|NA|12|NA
TGTGCCAGCAGGTGGGGGGACACTGAAGCTTTCTTT
CASRWGDTEAFF
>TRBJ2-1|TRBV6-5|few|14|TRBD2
TGTGCCAGCGGGACTAGCGGGGGATACAATGAGCAGTTCTTC
CASGTSGGYNEQFF
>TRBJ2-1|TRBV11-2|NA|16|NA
TGTGCCAGCAGCTTCCCTAAGGTGGGGCCACAGAATGAGCAGTTCTTC
CASSFPKVGPQNEQFF
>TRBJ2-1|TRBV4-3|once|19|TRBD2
TGCGCCAGCAGCCCCAGCGGGGGAAGGGTTTTGAGCTCCTACAATGAGCAGTTCTTC
CASSPSGGRVLSSYNEQFF
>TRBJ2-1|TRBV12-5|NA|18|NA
TGTGCTAGTGACCACCCCTCCCTGGACAAGAGCTCCTACAATGAGCAGTTCTTC
CASDHPSLDKSSYNEQFF
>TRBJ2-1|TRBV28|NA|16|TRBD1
TGTGCCAGCAGTTCCCCCGGGACAGGAGCCTACAATGAGCAGTTCTTC
CASSSPGTGAYNEQFF
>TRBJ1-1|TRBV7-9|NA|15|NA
TGTGCCAGCAGCTTAGCCCAGGGGATCAACACTGAAGCTTTCTTT
CASSLAQGINTEAFF
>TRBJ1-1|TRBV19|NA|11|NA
TGTGCCAGTAGTATCCCGTTTGAAGCTTTCTTT
CASSIPFEAFF
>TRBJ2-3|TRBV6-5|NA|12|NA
TGTGCCAGCAGTCTCCTCCCAGATACGCAGTATTTT
CASSLLPDTQYF
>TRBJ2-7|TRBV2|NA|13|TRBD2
TGTGCCAGCAGTGATACTAGCGGTAGTGAGCAGTACTTC
CASSDTSGSEQYF
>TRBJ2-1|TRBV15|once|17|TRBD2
TGTGCCACCAGCAGAGATGAGCGGGAGGGCCTATTAAATGAGCAGTTCTTC
CATSRDEREGLLNEQFF
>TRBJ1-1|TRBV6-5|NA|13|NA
TGTGCCAGCAGTCCAACGGTCATCACTGAAGCTTTCTTT
CASSPTVITEAFF
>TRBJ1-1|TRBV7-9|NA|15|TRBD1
TGTGCCAGCAGCCCACCGGACAGGATGAACACTGAAGCTTTCTTT
CASSPPDRMNTEAFF
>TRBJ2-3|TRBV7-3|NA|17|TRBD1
TGTGCCAGCAGCCGAGGACAGGGTTTTAGGAACACAGATACGCAGTATTTT
CASSRGQGFRNTDTQYF
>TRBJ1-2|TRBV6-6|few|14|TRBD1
TGTGCCAGCAGATCGGACAGGACCCCATATGGCTACACCTTC
CASRSDRTPYGYTF
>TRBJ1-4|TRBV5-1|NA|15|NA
TGCGCCAGCAGCCCGGGAGGGGGTGTCGGCGAAAAACTGTTTTTT
CASSPGGGVGEKLFF
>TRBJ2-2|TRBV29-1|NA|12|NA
TGCAGCGTTGAACAGGTTACCGGGGAGCTGTTTTTT
CSVEQVTGELFF
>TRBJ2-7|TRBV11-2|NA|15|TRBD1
TGTGCCAGCAGAGACGTGACAGGGTGGGCCTACGAGCAGTACTTC
CASRDVTGWAYEQYF
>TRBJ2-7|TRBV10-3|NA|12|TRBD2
TGTGCCACACTTGGACTAGCCTACGAGCAGTACTTC
CATLGLAYEQYF
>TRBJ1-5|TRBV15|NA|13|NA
TGTGCCACCAGCAGAGGAGCGAATCAGCCCCAGCATTTT
CATSRGANQPQHF
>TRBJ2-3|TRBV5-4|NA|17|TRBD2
TGTGCCAGCAGCTGGAGCCTAGCGGGGGGGCATGGAGATACGCAGTATTTT
CASSWSLAGGHGDTQYF
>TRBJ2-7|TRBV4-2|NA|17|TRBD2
TGTGCCAGCAGCCAAGTCGGGACTAGCGGGCCTTCCTACGAGCAGTACTTC
CASSQVGTSGPSYEQYF
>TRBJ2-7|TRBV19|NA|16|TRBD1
TGTGCCAGTAGTACAAGACCGGGACAGAGACCTCAGGAGCAGTACTTC
CASSTRPGQRPQEQYF
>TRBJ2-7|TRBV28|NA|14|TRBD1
TGTGCCAGCAGTTTCTGGGACAGGGGCTACGAGCAGTACTTC
CASSFWDRGYEQYF
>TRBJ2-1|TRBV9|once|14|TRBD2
TGTGCCAGCAGCGTAGCGGGGGGGGACAATGAGCAGTTCTTC
CASSVAGGDNEQFF
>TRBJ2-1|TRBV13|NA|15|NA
TGTGCCAGCAGCCTCGGGTTACGTGGGTACAATGAGCAGTTCTTC
CASSLGLRGYNEQFF
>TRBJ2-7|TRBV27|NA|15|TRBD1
TGTGCCAGCAGTTTGGGACAGCAACTTTCCTACGAGCAGTACTTC
CASSLGQQLSYEQYF
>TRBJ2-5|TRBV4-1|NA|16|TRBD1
TGCGCCAGCAGCCAAAGGGACAGCAGATCCCAAGAGACCCAGTACTTC
CASSQRDSRSQETQYF
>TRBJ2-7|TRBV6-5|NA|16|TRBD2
TGTGCCAGCAGTTACTTCCCTAGCGGATTCTCCTACGAGCAGTACTTC
CASSYFPSGFSYEQYF
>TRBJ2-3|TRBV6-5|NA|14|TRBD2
TGTGCCAGCAGTTACGCGGGGGTCACAGATACGCAGTATTTT
CASSYAGVTDTQYF